This T cell receptor beta chain was recovered during a study of control samples from healthy donors and cancer patients. Generated by immunoSEQ multiplex PCR, the TCRdb table keeps only in-frame clones and is missing some. This sample has 50,000 to 65,000 clones; around 90% occur once, and the top ten carry approximately 0.95%. Input material: PBMCs. This TCR was recovered from a man aged 30 to 45 with colorectal cancer.

The CDR3: CASGISNTGELFF. The CDR3 nucleotides read TGTGCTAGTGGGATCTCGAACACCGGGGAGCTGTTTTTT. The V gene is TRBV12-5, the J gene TRBJ2-2; no definite D call. Germline lookup yields CDR1 LGHNT and CDR2 FRNRAP. V was trimmed by 6 bases and J by 0 bases, leaving 5 bases between them. The CDR3 has 13 amino acids.